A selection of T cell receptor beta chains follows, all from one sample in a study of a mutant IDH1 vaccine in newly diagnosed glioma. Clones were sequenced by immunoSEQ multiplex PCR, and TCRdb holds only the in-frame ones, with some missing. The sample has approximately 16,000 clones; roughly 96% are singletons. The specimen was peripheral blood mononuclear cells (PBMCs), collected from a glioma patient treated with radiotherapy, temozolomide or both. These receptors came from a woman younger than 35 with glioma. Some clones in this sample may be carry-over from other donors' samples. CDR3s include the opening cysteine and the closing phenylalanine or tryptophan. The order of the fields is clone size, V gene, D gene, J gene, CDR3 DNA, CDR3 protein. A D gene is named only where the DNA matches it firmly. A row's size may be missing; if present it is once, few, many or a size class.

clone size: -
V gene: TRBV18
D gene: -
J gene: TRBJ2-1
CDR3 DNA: TGTGCCAGGGGCACCTCAGGGACCCCGAGCTCCTACAATGAGCAGTTCTTC
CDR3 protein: CARGTSGTPSSYNEQFF

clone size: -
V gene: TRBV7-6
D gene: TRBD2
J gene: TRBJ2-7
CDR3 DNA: TGTGCCAGCAGCTCGGCTTTTCGGGCGGGAGGCTACGAGCAGTACTTC
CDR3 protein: CASSSAFRAGGYEQYF

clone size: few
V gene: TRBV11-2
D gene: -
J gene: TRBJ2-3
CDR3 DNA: TGTGCCAGCAGCGCCCAAAGAGATACGCAGTATTTT
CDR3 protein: CASSAQRDTQYF

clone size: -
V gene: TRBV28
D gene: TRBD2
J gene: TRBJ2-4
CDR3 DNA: TGTGCCAGCAGTTTTTATCGTTTAGCGGGAAAAAAAAACATTCAGTACTTC
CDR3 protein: CASSFYRLAGKKNIQYF

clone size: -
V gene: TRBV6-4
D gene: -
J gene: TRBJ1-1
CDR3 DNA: TGTGCCAGCAACCGGGAGGTGGGGCACACTGAAGCTTTCTTT
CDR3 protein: CASNREVGHTEAFF

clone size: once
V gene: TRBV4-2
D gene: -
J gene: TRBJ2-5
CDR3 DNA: TGTGCCAGCAGCCAAGAGCTAGCGCGGGGGCGGGAAGAGACCCAGTACTTC
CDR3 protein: CASSQELARGREETQYF

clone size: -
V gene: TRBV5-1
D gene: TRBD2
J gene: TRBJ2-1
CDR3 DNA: TGCGCCAGCAGCTTCGTTAGCGGGGGGTTTTCCTACAATGAGCAGTTCTTC
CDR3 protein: CASSFVSGGFSYNEQFF

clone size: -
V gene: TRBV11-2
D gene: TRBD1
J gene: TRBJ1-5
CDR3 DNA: TGTGCCAGCAGCCCGCGGACAGGGGGCCAGAATCAGCCCCAGCATTTT
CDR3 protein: CASSPRTGGQNQPQHF

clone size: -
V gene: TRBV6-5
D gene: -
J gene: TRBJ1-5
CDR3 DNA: TGTGCCAGCACCCCTGAAAGGAATCAGCCCCAGCATTTT
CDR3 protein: CASTPERNQPQHF

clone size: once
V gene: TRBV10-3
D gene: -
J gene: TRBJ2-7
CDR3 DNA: TGTGCCATCAGTGAGGTCGGGGGTAGCTCCTACGAGCAGTACTTC
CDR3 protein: CAISEVGGSSYEQYF

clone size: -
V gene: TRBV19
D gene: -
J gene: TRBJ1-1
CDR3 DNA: TGTGCCAGTAGTTCTCGACGGATTGAAGCTTTCTTT
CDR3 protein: CASSSRRIEAFF

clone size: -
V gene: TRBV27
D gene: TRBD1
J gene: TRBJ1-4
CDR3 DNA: TGTGCCAGCTCCAACGCTCAGGGGGGAGGAAGGAGTGAAAAACTGTTTTTT
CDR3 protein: CASSNAQGGGRSEKLFF

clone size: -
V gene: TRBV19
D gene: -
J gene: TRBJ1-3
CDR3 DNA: TGTGCCAGTAATTTTGGGGGGGGGAACTCTGGAAACACCATATATTTT
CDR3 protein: CASNFGGGNSGNTIYF

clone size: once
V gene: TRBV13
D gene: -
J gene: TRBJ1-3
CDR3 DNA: TGTGCCAGCAGCTTTGTCTTAACGAGACTTGGAAACACCATATATTTT
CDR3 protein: CASSFVLTRLGNTIYF

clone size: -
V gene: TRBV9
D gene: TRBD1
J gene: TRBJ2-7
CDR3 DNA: TGTGCCAGCAGCGGGGACAGTTCTTCCTACGAGCAGTACTTC
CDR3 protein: CASSGDSSSYEQYF

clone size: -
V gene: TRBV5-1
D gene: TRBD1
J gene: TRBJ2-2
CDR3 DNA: TGCGCCAGCAGCCTCCCCGGGACAGTTGCCACCGGGGAGCTGTTTTTT
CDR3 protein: CASSLPGTVATGELFF